Following are 4 T cell receptor beta chains from one sample sequenced in a study of T cell repertoires in cytomegalovirus infection. TCRdb reprocessed the reads via MiXCR and lists one record per CDR3 protein. Of 200,000 to 250,000 distinct CDR3 sequences in the sample, 20% to 25% are singletons; the top ten hold around a sixth. The sequencing sample was made of CD8+ T cells from PBMCs. These receptors all stem from a human donor in good health (CMV status not recorded). Some clones in this sample may be carry-over from other donors' samples.

This clonotype has at least ten counts. This sequence joins TRBV7-6 and TRBJ1-1; perhaps TRBD1 as D (5 bases). The ends were cut back, 4 bases at V and 6 bases at J, with 21 bases in the middle. The CDR3 runs to 16 residues. Germline assignment: CDR1 SGHVS and CDR2 FNYEAQ. In DNA form, the CDR3 reads TGTGCCAGCAGCTCGTCTGGGACTCATATGGCCCCTGAAGCTTTCTTT. It yields the protein CASSSSGTHMAPEAFF.

This clonotype was recorded at least ten times. V gene TRBV11-3 combines with J gene TRBJ2-1; D is uncertain. V lost 6 bases and J lost 4, with 16 bases in between. CDR1 and CDR2 (germline): SGHNT, YENEEA. The length of the CDR3 is 15 residues. CDR3 nucleotides: TGTGCCAGCAGTCGTAGCTCAACACTATACAATGAGCAGTTCTTC. Translating it yields CASSRSSTLYNEQFF.

The J gene is TRBJ1-5, the V gene TRBV7-9; D unresolved. Per germline, CDR1 SEHNR and CDR2 FQNEAQ (reference sequence). The CDR3 is 12 residues long. With 5 bases removed from V and 11 bases from J, the gap between germline ends came to 13 bases. CDR3 DNA sequence: TGTGCCAGCAGCCCCCGGGGTGGGGCCCAGCATTTT. This sequence encodes CASSPRGGAQHF. The entire variable domain, with the rest obtained from reference TRBV7-9 and TRBJ1-5, is as follows: DTGVSQNPRHKITKRGQNVTFRCDPISEHNRLYWYRQTLGQGPEFLTYFQNEAQLEKSRLLSDRFSAERPKGSFSTLEIQRTEQGDSAMYLCASSPRGGAQHFGDGTRLSIL.

This clonotype was counted only a few times. The chain uses TRBV2 and TRBJ1-1; no definite D call. CDR3 length equals 12 residues. The germline V gene has CDR1 SNHLY and CDR2 FYNNEI. The ends were cut back, 6 bases at V and 4 bases at J, with 9 bases in the middle. The CDR3 DNA sequence: TGTGCCAGCAGGGATCGCATCACTGAAGCTTTCTTT. This sequence encodes CASRDRITEAFF.